This T cell receptor beta chain was recovered during a study of shared clonotypes between healthy human individuals. Study background: CD4 naive cells filled three plates per donor, CD4 memory three, CD8 naive two and CD8 memory one.

CDR3 size: 12 residues. The J segment lost 9 bases and the V segment lost 6 bases, leaving 8 bases of the junction unmatched. Looked up from germline, CDR1 is SQVTM and CDR2 is ANQGSEA. A word on this clone: Its antigen is not identified.

An assay was performed, and its level was deep. Each sorted subset replicate got 200 ng genomic DNA, 25,000 to 35,000 genomes. This table comes from immunoSEQ multiplex PCR, and its TCRdb copy is limited to in-frame clones, with some not included. The sample has about 2.1 million clones, roughly 91% seen once; the top ten hold 1.5% to 2%. General study results and limits: Rarefaction showed that sequencing of sorted subsets was incomplete (despite large depth).

As defined, naive CD8 cells were CD45RO-negative and positively selected for CCR7, with terminally differentiated effector memory CD45RA+ cells excluded. The V gene is TRBV29-1, the J gene TRBJ2-7, with 10 bases that match TRBD1. The TCR originated in a man between 18 and 35 years old in good health. Some clones in this sample may be carry-over from other donors' samples. Input material: naive CD8+ T cells from PBMCs. In DNA, the CDR3 is TGCAGCGTCACCGGGACAGGGGCCGCGCAGTACTTC. Its protein product is CSVTGTGAAQYF.